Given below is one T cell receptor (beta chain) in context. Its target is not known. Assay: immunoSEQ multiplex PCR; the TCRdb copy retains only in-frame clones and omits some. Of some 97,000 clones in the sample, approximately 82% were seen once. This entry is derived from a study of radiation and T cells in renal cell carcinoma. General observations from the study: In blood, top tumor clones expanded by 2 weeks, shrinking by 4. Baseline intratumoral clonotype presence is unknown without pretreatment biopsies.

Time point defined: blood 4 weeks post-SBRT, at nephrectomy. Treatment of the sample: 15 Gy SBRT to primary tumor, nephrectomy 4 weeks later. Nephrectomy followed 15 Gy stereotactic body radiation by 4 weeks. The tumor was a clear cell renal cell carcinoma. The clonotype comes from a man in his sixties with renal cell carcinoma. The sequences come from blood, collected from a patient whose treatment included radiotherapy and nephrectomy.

CDR3 sequence (DNA): TGTGCCTGGAGTTTCGGGGGGCGATCAGCCTATGGCTACACCTTC. Its translation: CAWSFGGRSAYGYTF. The V call is TRBV30, the J call TRBJ1-2, with D possibly matching TRBD1 (6 bases). Trimming removed 2 bases from V and 4 bases from J, with 17 bases in between. CDR1 and CDR2 (germline): GTSNPN, SVGIG (reference sequence). This CDR3 has 15 amino acids.